The clone carrying this TCR beta chain was picked up many times. In TCRdb, the RT-PCR reads were re-called with MiXCR into one record per CDR3 protein. The table lists fewer than 700,000 distinct CDR3 sequences, over 10% of them singletons. The data derive from a study of response to subunit inactivated influenza vaccine. This sequence originates from a man in his fifties who received an inactivated influenza vaccine. Sequenced here: PBMCs from blood, sampled more than 35 days after vaccination.

The CDR3 region is CASSQDPTGTGGSEQFF. In DNA, the CDR3 is TGCGCCAGCAGCCAAGATCCAACCGGGACAGGGGGCAGTGAGCAGTTCTTC. The V and J genes are TRBV4-1 and TRBJ2-1, with 12 bases lining up with TRBD1. From germline, CDR1 is MGHRA and CDR2 YSYEKL. V lost 0 bases, J lost 9 bases, and 9 bases stayed unmatched. The length of the CDR3 is 17 residues.